The sample holds a few counts of the clone carrying this T cell receptor (beta chain). What it binds is unknown. Each CDR3 protein is one row after TCRdb ran MiXCR on the 5' RACE reads. The repertoire holds 400,000 to 600,000 distinct CDR3 sequences, with 20% to 25% as singletons. The record originates from a study of identical twins. Study observations and caveats: Weaker excess sharing between twins was seen in beta out-of-frame sequences. Memory repertoires lacked the insertion deficit that abundant cord blood beta clonotypes showed.

Germline CDR1 and CDR2: SGHRS and YFSETQ. With 8 bases removed from V and 1 base from J, the gap between germline ends came to 15 bases. The CDR3 has 15 amino acids. This sample was also put to use in a study of yellow fever vaccine responses in identical twins. Per that study: Reportedly, the T cell response mounted by twins to vaccine seemed partly convergent, partly personalized.

The J gene is TRBJ2-2, the V gene TRBV5-1, with D possibly called TRBD1 or TRBD2 (5 bases each). This TCR derives from a woman under 30 in good health. Sequencing was performed on CD4+ T cells sorted from blood. CDR3 region: CARNTGTLNTGELFF. Written as DNA, the CDR3 is TGCGCCAGGAACACCGGGACCCTGAACACCGGGGAGCTGTTTTTT.